This TCR beta chain was retrieved from a study of technical replicates of blood from a few donors. Sequenced by immunoSEQ multiplex PCR; TCRdb stores in-frame clones only, minus some. The sample includes around 100,000 clones, about 95% of them seen just once. The CDR3 is 14 amino acids. Germline V CDR1 and CDR2: LNHDA, SQIVND (reference sequence). V lost 5 bases and J lost 8; bases outside the gene matches: 9. The sequence derives from a human donor in good health. The sample was T cells isolated from PBMCs. The V and J genes are TRBV19 and TRBJ2-7, with 10 bases lining up with TRBD2. The CDR3: CASSSGLAEPKQYF. CDR3 bases: TGTGCCAGTAGTTCAGGACTAGCGGAGCCTAAGCAGTACTTC.